The present T cell receptor (beta chain) was sequenced within a study of T cells after yellow fever vaccination. Trimming took 0 bases from V and 5 from J; bases not matched to a gene: 11. This CDR3 comprises 16 residues. Germline CDR1 reads DFQATT; CDR2 reads SNEGSKA (reference sequence). This clonotype was seen a handful of times. No antigen is known for it. TCRdb reprocessed the 5' RACE reads via MiXCR and lists one record per CDR3 protein. The sample records 250,000 to 300,000 distinct CDR3 sequences, approximately 5.2% being singletons. Regarding the study as a whole: Most clones from primary vaccination were detected again post-booster (just over 95% CD4, roughly 91% CD8).

The TCR originated in a man younger than 35 who received the YFV17D yellow fever vaccine. Sequencing was performed on CD4+ T cells sorted from PBMCs, taken on the day of the yellow fever booster vaccination. This rearrangement joins TRBV20-1 to TRBJ2-5; 8 bases match TRBD2. The CDR3 is CSARDRRSGGPETQYF. The CDR3 DNA is TGCAGTGCTAGAGATCGGAGAAGCGGGGGACCCGAGACCCAGTACTTC.